These 27 T cell receptor beta chains were sequenced from one sample in a study of cytomegalovirus exposure and HLA in healthy donors. Primers for the PCR totalled 60 Vbeta and 13 Jbeta. Profiling relied on immunoSEQ multiplex PCR, and the TCRdb table lists in-frame clones only, not all of them. The profile shows 140,000 to 150,000 clones, approximately 72% of them singletons. The sequenced sample consisted of PBMCs. Receptor source: a woman aged 55-75 years in good health and CMV-seronegative.

This clone came up a few times. This chain connects TRBV7-2 to TRBJ2-7, with 8 bases fitting TRBD1. J gave up 3 bases and V 0 bases, and 7 bases lay outside the gene matches. CDR3 length: 16 amino acids. CDR1 is SGHTA and CDR2 is FQGNSA in the germline V gene. The CDR3: CASSLASGTGLYEQYF. The CDR3 nucleotides read TGTGCCAGCAGCTTAGCTTCCGGGACAGGTCTCTACGAGCAGTACTTC.

V and J are TRBV12-5 and TRBJ1-5; 9 bases line up with TRBD1. V gave up 1 base and J gave up 0 bases; unmatched junction bases: 10. The CDR3 runs to 19 residues. CDR1 is LGHNT and CDR2 is FRNRAP in the germline V gene. The CDR3 nucleotides are TGTGCTAGTGGTTTGGATAACAGGGGGCTCCGGTATAGCAATCAGCCCCAGCATTTT. Amino acid sequence: CASGLDNRGLRYSNQPQHF.

The CDR3 sequence: CASSKSGTGTYQETQYF. CDR3 bases: TGTGCCAGTAGTAAGTCCGGGACAGGAACGTACCAAGAGACCCAGTACTTC. The chain employs TRBV19 and TRBJ2-5; TRBD1 matches 8 bases. The V segment lost 4 bases and the J segment 0 bases; nucleotides outside the gene matches: 10. The CDR3 is 17 residues long. Germline lookup yields CDR1 LNHDA and CDR2 SQIVND (reference sequence).

The chain employs TRBV5-4 and TRBJ2-2; 7 nucleotides align to TRBD2. Germline trimming cut 4 bases from V and 4 bases from J; bases unmatched to any gene: 7. The CDR3 spans 15 residues. The germline V gene encodes CDR1 SGHNT and CDR2 YYREEE (reference sequence). CDR3 protein: CASSRSGERTGELFF. CDR3 in DNA: TGTGCCAGCAGCCGCAGCGGGGAGCGCACCGGGGAGCTGTTTTTT.

This clone was counted between two and nine times. The gene calls are TRBV4-2 and TRBJ2-1; no clear D gene. The germline gives CDR1 LGHNA, CDR2 YNFKEQ. V was trimmed by 0 bases and J by 0 bases, leaving 6 bases between them. This CDR3 comprises 15 residues. In DNA form, the CDR3 reads TGTGCCAGCAGCCAAGAGCTTAGCTCCTACAATGAGCAGTTCTTC. Translated: CASSQELSSYNEQFF.

Within the sample, this clone is medium-sized (0.01 to 0.1%). The chain is built from TRBV19 and TRBJ1-4, with D tentatively TRBD1 (5 bases). The ends were cut back, 4 bases at V and 0 bases at J, with 12 bases in the middle. This CDR3 has 16 residues. The germline CDR1 and CDR2 sequences are LNHDA and SQIVND (reference sequence). For the CDR3, the DNA is TGTGCCAGTAGTACCGCACCGACAGCAACTAATGAAAAACTGTTTTTT. It codes for CASSTAPTATNEKLFF.

The chain carries TRBV5-4 and TRBJ2-4; TRBD1 might be the D (5 bases). The CDR3 sequence is 14 residues long. The V end lost 4 bases, the J end lost 4 bases, and 12 bases lay between the germline ends. Germline V lookup: CDR1 SGHNT, CDR2 YYREEE (reference sequence). The CDR3 coding sequence is TGTGCCAGCAGCGCCAACAGACAGAAAAACATTCAGTACTTC. Its protein product is CASSANRQKNIQYF.

The chain joins TRBV7-2 to TRBJ2-7, with TRBD2 matching 11 bases. The junction had 1 base not matched to a gene; V was cut back by 3 bases and J by 0 bases. The CDR3 is 15 amino acids. From germline, CDR1 is SGHTA and CDR2 FQGNSA. The CDR3 sequence is CASSFSGGASYEQYF. The DNA of the CDR3 is TGTGCCAGCAGCTTTAGCGGGGGGGCCTCCTACGAGCAGTACTTC.

The genes are TRBV11-3 and TRBJ2-1, with D possibly TRBD2 on 5 matching bases. Germline assignment: CDR1 SGHNT and CDR2 YENEEA. V was clipped by 1 base and J by 6 bases, with 7 bases between them. The CDR3 has 13 residues. In DNA form, the CDR3 reads TGTGCCAGCAGCTTAGGGAGGAGCAATGAGCAGTTCTTC. This gives the protein CASSLGRSNEQFF.

With regard to this clone: Because the CDR3 is missing its conserved closing phenylalanine or tryptophan, this is likely a read error. V and J are TRBV28 and TRBJ2-7; D is uncertain. The V gene's germline CDR1 is MDHEN and CDR2 SYDVKM. The CDR3 is 13 residues long. V was pared by 5 bases and J by 2 bases, with 10 bases between. The CDR3 sequence: CASSRGGAYEQYL. CDR3 sequence (DNA): TGTGCCAGCAGTCGCGGTGGAGCCTACGAGCAGTACCTC.

The rearrangement uses TRBV6-1 and TRBJ2-7; 15 positions agree with TRBD2. Germline V gives CDR1 MNHNS, CDR2 SASEGT. CDR3 size: 12 residues. J lost 7 bases, V lost 10 bases, and 2 bases had no gene match. The CDR3 nucleotides are TGTGCCACCGGACTAGCGGGAGGGGAGCAGTACTTC. Amino acids: CATGLAGGEQYF.

This clone has just a few counts. Mismatch with germline at one junction end may stem from a read error. The V call is TRBV7-9, the J call TRBJ2-2; TRBD2 aligns across 12 bases. This CDR3 has 16 amino acids. CDR1 is SEHNR, CDR2 FQNEAQ, per germline (reference sequence). DNA of the CDR3: TGTTCCAGCAGCTTATTTCTAGCGGGAGGGCGGAACGAGCTGTTTTTT. It is translated as CSSSLFLAGGRNELFF.

The sample holds one count of this clone. This sequence joins TRBV12-5 and TRBJ1-6, with D possibly being TRBD1 (6 bases). This CDR3 is 14 amino acids long. Trimming pared 5 bases from V and 7 bases from J, leaving 12 bases between. Germline V gives CDR1 LGHNT, CDR2 FRNRAP. The CDR3 protein is CASGGRGGNSPLHF. For the CDR3, the DNA is TGTGCTAGTGGTGGCAGGGGAGGGAATTCACCCCTCCACTTT.

This rearrangement joins TRBV19 to TRBJ1-3; TRBD1 might be the D (6 bases). CDR1 and CDR2 from the germline V gene are LNHDA and SQIVND (reference sequence). The ends were cut back, 2 bases at V and 4 bases at J, with 12 bases in the middle. This CDR3 has 15 amino acids. In nucleotides, the CDR3 is TGTGCCAGTAGTATACAGGGGCTCGCCGGAAACACCATATATTTT. It is translated as CASSIQGLAGNTIYF.

CDR3 loop: CASNPVGGVMYEQYF. The CDR3 DNA reads as TGTGCCAGCAACCCCGTGGGGGGAGTAATGTACGAGCAGTACTTC. The chain has TRBV7-2 and TRBJ2-7, with TRBD2 as a possible D gene (6 bases). The germline gives CDR1 SGHTA, CDR2 FQGNSA. The CDR3 is 15 residues long. V lost 7 bases, J lost 4 bases, and 20 bases lay in between.

V usage is TRBV5-5 and J usage is TRBJ1-2, with D perhaps matching TRBD1 (6 bases). CDR1 and CDR2 (germline): SGHKS, YYEKEE (reference sequence). The CDR3 runs 11 residues. The V end was cut by 2 bases, the J end by 7 bases, with 6 bases between. The CDR3: CASSLGGGYTF. The CDR3 DNA reads TGTGCCAGCAGCTTAGGGGGTGGCTACACCTTC.

The chain uses TRBV6-5 and TRBJ2-3; D is perhaps TRBD1 (6 bases). V was pared by 2 bases and J by 6 bases, with 15 bases between. CDR1 and CDR2 (germline): MNHEY, SVGAGI. The CDR3 sequence is 15 residues long. CDR3 sequence (DNA): TGTGCCAGCAGTTACCAGAGGACAGACAGGGATACGCAGTATTTT. Protein sequence: CASSYQRTDRDTQYF.

The chain carries TRBV5-1 and TRBJ2-7; 14 nucleotides align to TRBD2. The CDR3 extends over 18 amino acids. The V segment lost 3 bases and the J segment 7 bases; nucleotides outside the gene matches: 15. Germline V lookup: CDR1 SGHRS, CDR2 YFSETQ. The chain's CDR3 is CASSSQNPGTSGGGEQYF. As DNA, the CDR3 is TGCGCCAGCAGCTCGCAGAACCCGGGGACTAGCGGGGGCGGGGAGCAGTACTTC. Drawing the rest from reference TRBV5-1 and TRBJ2-7, the complete variable domain is KAGVTQTPRYLIKTRGQQVTLSCSPISGHRSVSWYQQTPGQGLQFLFEYFSETQRNKGNFPGRFSGRQFSNSRSEMNVSTLELGDSALYLCASSSQNPGTSGGGEQYFGPGTRLTVT.

J is TRBJ1-5 and V is TRBV9; 10 positions agree with TRBD1. With V trimmed by 3 bases and J by 6 bases, 6 bases remained unmatched. Germline V gene lookup returns CDR1 SGDLS and CDR2 YYNGEE. The CDR3 is 15 residues long. In DNA form, the CDR3 reads TGTGCCAGCAGCGAGGGGACAGGGGTGAGTCAGCCCCAGCATTTT. Translated: CASSEGTGVSQPQHF.

This clone was detected only a few times. This rearrangement joins TRBV6-5 to TRBJ1-2; D uncertain. Trimming took 7 bases from V and 7 from J, leaving 13 bases between them. Germline V gene data show CDR1 as MNHEY and CDR2 as SVGAGI. The CDR3 spans 12 residues. The CDR3 protein is CASTRAGSGYTF. CDR3 sequence (DNA): TGTGCCAGCACCAGAGCGGGCTCTGGCTACACCTTC.

V is TRBV7-9 and J is TRBJ1-3; no reliable D call. This CDR3 is 12 amino acids long. Trimming left V 1 base short and J 9 bases short, with 7 bases between. The V gene's germline CDR1 is SEHNR and CDR2 FQNEAQ (reference sequence). This CDR3 reads CASSLGVGTIYF. The DNA of the CDR3 is TGTGCCAGCAGCTTAGGCGTCGGCACCATATATTTT.

The rearrangement uses TRBV7-7 and TRBJ2-3, with 13 positions matching TRBD2. This CDR3 region has 15 residues. V dropped 5 bases and J dropped 6; count of bases not matched to a gene: 5. CDR1 is SSHAT, CDR2 FNYEAQ, per germline (reference sequence). CDR3 sequence reads: CASSNGLAGVDTQYF. The CDR3 DNA is TGTGCCAGCAGCAACGGACTAGCGGGAGTGGATACGCAGTATTTT.

The chain couples TRBV6-1 to TRBJ2-3, with 7 positions matching TRBD1. This CDR3 has 13 amino acids. Germline values: CDR1 MNHNS, CDR2 SASEGT. V lost 6 bases to trimming and J lost 5 bases; unmatched junction nucleotides: 5. The CDR3 nucleotides read TGTGCCAGCAGGGAAACAGGGGAAGATACGCAGTATTTT. As protein: CASRETGEDTQYF.

This clone showed up just a few times. The V call is TRBV6-5, the J call TRBJ2-7; TRBD2 aligns across 11 bases. The CDR3 sequence is 14 residues long. The V gene's germline CDR1 is MNHEY and CDR2 SVGAGI. V lost 8 bases, J lost 2 bases, and 5 bases stayed unmatched. The CDR3 nucleotides are TGTGCCAGCCAGCTAGCGGGGGGCCCCTACGAGCAGTACTTC. Translating it yields CASQLAGGPYEQYF.

The chain joins TRBV28 to TRBJ2-7; maybe TRBD1 (6 bases). Germline V gene sequence: CDR1 MDHEN, CDR2 SYDVKM. V was shortened by 6 bases and J by 0 bases, with 24 bases between the two germline ends. The CDR3 spans 18 residues. The CDR3 nucleotides are TGTGCCAGCAGGGGACACCCCAAGGGGCGTGTAAGCTCCTACGAGCAGTACTTC. Translating it yields CASRGHPKGRVSSYEQYF.

This chain joins TRBV5-6 and TRBJ1-2; D remains ambiguous. CDR3 length: 16 amino acids. V was clipped by 0 bases and J by 1 base, with 13 bases between them. In germline, CDR1 is SGHDT, CDR2 YYEEEE. CDR3 nucleotide sequence: TGTGCCAGCAGCTTGGCGAGAGGTGGACTTAACTATGGCTACACCTTC. Amino acid sequence: CASSLARGGLNYGYTF.

The chain couples TRBV19 to TRBJ1-1; TRBD1 is a possible D gene (6 bases). V was clipped by 6 bases and J by 4 bases, with 18 bases between them. The CDR3 is 15 amino acids. From germline, CDR1 is LNHDA and CDR2 SQIVND (reference sequence). CDR3 residues: CASRSQGLWGTEAFF. DNA of the CDR3: TGTGCCAGTAGATCACAGGGCCTCTGGGGCACTGAAGCTTTCTTT.